The 23 T cell receptor beta chains listed next were all sequenced from one sample in a study of T cell responses to AZD1222 COVID-19 vaccine. TCRdb's copy holds only in-frame clones and misses some; the assay was immunoSEQ multiplex PCR. The data show 65,000 to 75,000 clones, around 80% seen once. Sample: peripheral blood, taken on day 0 of AZD1222 vaccination. The receptors stem from an adult in good health.

This clone was seen a handful of times. The rearrangement uses TRBV7-3 and TRBJ2-2; D ambiguous. The V gene lost 1 base and the J gene lost 7 bases, with 10 bases spanning the gap. CDR3 length equals 14 residues. In germline, CDR1 is SGHTA, CDR2 FQGTGA. CDR3 loop: CASSLSPSGGELFF. The CDR3, as DNA: TGTGCCAGCAGCTTAAGTCCTTCGGGCGGGGAGCTGTTTTTT.

This chain connects TRBV7-2 to TRBJ1-1; 9 bases agree with TRBD1. The CDR3 extends over 15 amino acids. The germline gives CDR1 SGHTA, CDR2 FQGNSA. The V gene end was trimmed by 0 bases and the J gene end by 7 bases; junction bases not matched to a gene: 6. Written as DNA, the CDR3 is TGTGCCAGCAGCTTAGCGGGACAGGGCGAATTTGAAGCTTTCTTT. This gives the protein CASSLAGQGEFEAFF.

V is TRBV4-3 and J is TRBJ1-5, with a weak D call TRBD1 (5 bases). The CDR3 runs to 16 residues. V was pared by 1 base and J by 2 bases, with 12 bases between. Germline-derived CDR1 and CDR2 are LGHNA and YSLEER. The CDR3 region has the DNA TGCGCCAGCAGCCAAGGGGACGGGACCGGCAATCAGCCCCAGCATTTT. Protein product: CASSQGDGTGNQPQHF.

The V call is TRBV28, the J call TRBJ1-2; 7 bases fit TRBD1. Looked up from germline, CDR1 is MDHEN and CDR2 is SYDVKM. The length of the CDR3 is 12 residues. With 8 bases clipped from V and 5 bases from J, the junction kept 5 bases outside the gene matches. CDR3 bases: TGTGCCAGCGGGGACAGAGATTATGGCTACACCTTC. It is translated as CASGDRDYGYTF.

V gene TRBV5-6 combines with J gene TRBJ1-5; D remains ambiguous. Trimming took 0 bases from V and 7 from J, leaving 11 bases between them. This CDR3 contains 14 residues. Germline CDR1 reads SGHDT; CDR2 reads YYEEEE. In nucleotides, the CDR3 is TGTGCCAGCAGCTTGGACCGAGGTCGGCAGCCCCAGCATTTT. Protein sequence: CASSLDRGRQPQHF.

The V gene is TRBV24-1, the J gene TRBJ1-1; D uncertain. The ends were cut back, 9 bases at V and 5 bases at J, with 18 bases in the middle. The CDR3 contains 14 residues. The V gene's germline CDR1 is KGHDR and CDR2 SFDVKD. This CDR3 is CATSRTGSKTEAFF. CDR3 DNA: TGTGCCACCTCTCGAACGGGTTCTAAGACTGAAGCTTTCTTT.

The chain links TRBV27 to TRBJ2-1; 8 nucleotides match TRBD2. CDR3 length: 14 amino acids. Germline-derived CDR1 and CDR2 are MNHEY and SMNVEV (reference sequence). With 2 bases clipped from V and 6 bases from J, the junction kept 3 bases outside the gene matches. CDR3 in amino acids: CASSLTGTSNEQFF. The CDR3 DNA is TGTGCCAGCAGTTTAACCGGGACTAGCAATGAGCAGTTCTTC.

This clone turned up a few times. The rearrangement joins TRBV30 to TRBJ1-6; D ambiguous. V was trimmed by 2 bases and J by 8 bases, leaving 13 bases between them. The CDR3 extends over 14 amino acids. From germline, CDR1 is GTSNPN and CDR2 SVGIG (reference sequence). The CDR3 here is CAWSPGPSDSPLHF. For the CDR3, the DNA is TGTGCCTGGAGTCCCGGGCCCTCCGATTCACCCCTCCACTTT.

The V gene is TRBV28, the J gene TRBJ1-2; weak D call: TRBD1 (6 bases). This CDR3 region has 13 residues. V gave up 6 bases and J gave up 7 bases, with 15 bases separating them. Germline CDR1 MDHEN, CDR2 SYDVKM. CDR3 sequence reads: CASRRPGGGGYTF. CDR3 bases: TGTGCCAGCAGAAGGCCCGGGGGCGGTGGCTACACCTTC.

The rearrangement links TRBV14 to TRBJ1-2, with 8 bases matching TRBD1. With V trimmed by 4 bases and J by 4 bases, 2 bases remained unmatched. The CDR3 has 13 residues. Looked up from germline, CDR1 is SGHDN and CDR2 is FVKESK. CDR3 DNA sequence: TGTGCCAGCAGCCGGGACAGGAGCTATGGCTACACCTTC. Residues: CASSRDRSYGYTF.

This chain links TRBV2 with TRBJ2-7, with TRBD1 identical over 8 bases. This CDR3 has 15 residues. J lost 3 bases, V lost 4 bases, and 8 bases had no gene match. Germline V CDR1 and CDR2: SNHLY, FYNNEI. CDR3 in amino acids: CASSVGPGTGYEQYF. The CDR3 bases are TGTGCCAGCAGTGTCGGACCCGGGACAGGCTACGAGCAGTACTTC.

This chain joins TRBV28 and TRBJ1-1, with 9 bases that match TRBD1. V shed 4 bases and J 10 bases; nucleotides not matched to a gene: 16. CDR3 length: 16 residues. Germline V gene sequence: CDR1 MDHEN, CDR2 SYDVKM. The CDR3 region has the DNA TGTGCCAGCAGTTCTTCTGGGACAGGGTTCCATTTTGCAGCTTTCTTT. Protein: CASSSSGTGFHFAAFF.

The chain uses TRBV28 and TRBJ1-6; D is undetermined. There are 16 residues in the CDR3. V lost 4 bases and J lost 7, with 17 bases in between. Germline V lookup: CDR1 MDHEN, CDR2 SYDVKM. CDR3 sequence: CASSYDVSLGNSPLHF. DNA of the CDR3: TGTGCCAGCAGTTACGACGTATCTTTGGGGAATTCACCCCTCCACTTT. Combining the CDR3 with reference TRBV28 and TRBJ1-6 gives the whole variable domain DVKVTQSSRYLVKRTGEKVFLECVQDMDHENMFWYRQDPGLGLRLIYFSYDVKMKEKGDIPEGYSVSREKKERFSLILESASTNQTSMYLCASSYDVSLGNSPLHFGNGTRLTVT.

V usage is TRBV18 and J usage is TRBJ1-4; D remains ambiguous. CDR1 is KGHSH, CDR2 LQKENI, per germline. The V end lost 4 bases, the J end lost 3 bases, and 3 bases lay between the germline ends. This CDR3 region has 12 residues. CDR3 bases: TGTGCCAGCTCACGATCTAATGAAAAACTGTTTTTT. It yields the protein CASSRSNEKLFF.

The chain employs TRBV19 and TRBJ2-1, with TRBD1 matching over 9 bases. The CDR3 runs 14 residues. V dropped 4 bases and J dropped 6; count of bases not matched to a gene: 4. Germline CDR1 LNHDA, CDR2 SQIVND (reference sequence). CDR3 sequence (DNA): TGTGCCAGTAGTACCGGGACAGGGTTCAATGAGCAGTTCTTC. It codes for CASSTGTGFNEQFF.

The chain recombines TRBV7-2 with TRBJ2-7; the D gene is possibly TRBD2 (5 bases). Germline V CDR1 and CDR2: SGHTA, FQGNSA. Trimming took off 2 bases at V and 5 bases at J, with 13 bases between the two ends. The CDR3 has 14 residues. The CDR3 region has the DNA TGTGCCAGCAGCTTACTACGGGGTTACGACGAGCAGTACTTC. Translated: CASSLLRGYDEQYF.

The CDR3 sequence: CASSLASGTGDAEQYF. The CDR3 DNA reads TGTGCCAGCAGCTTAGCGTCGGGGACAGGGGACGCCGAGCAGTACTTC. V is TRBV11-3 and J is TRBJ2-7, with 10 positions matching TRBD1. CDR1 and CDR2 (germline): SGHNT, YENEEA. This CDR3 is 16 amino acids long. Trimming cost V 1 base and J 6 bases; bases outside gene matches: 9.

In its sample, this clone was seen once. J is TRBJ2-1 and V is TRBV7-8, with 7 bases identical to TRBD1. V was clipped by 4 bases and J by 6 bases; unmatched bases: 12. The CDR3 totals 16 residues. The germline CDR1 and CDR2 sequences are SGHVS and FQNEAQ. The CDR3 is CASSSSPGQLINEQFF. The CDR3 DNA is TGTGCCAGCAGCTCGAGCCCGGGACAGCTAATCAATGAGCAGTTCTTC.

V gene TRBV7-3 combines with J gene TRBJ2-3; TRBD1 matches at 8 bases. Trimming cost V 6 bases and J 5 bases; bases outside gene matches: 4. Per germline, CDR1 SGHTA and CDR2 FQGTGA. The CDR3 has 13 amino acids. The DNA of the CDR3 is TGTGCCAGCAGTCAGACAGGGGAAGATACGCAGTATTTT. Protein: CASSQTGEDTQYF.

The rearrangement links TRBV11-2 to TRBJ1-1, with D maybe TRBD1 (6 bases). Between the trimmed V and J ends, which lost 5 bases and 4 bases, there was a span of 14 bases. The CDR3 runs 14 residues. Germline CDR1 reads SGHAT; CDR2 reads FQNNGV. The CDR3 nucleotides read TGTGCCAGCAGCGAGGACAGTTCGGCCACTGAAGCTTTCTTT. It is translated as CASSEDSSATEAFF.

The rearrangement links TRBV6-5 to TRBJ1-1; D is perhaps TRBD1 (6 bases). Trimming took off 2 bases at V and 2 bases at J, with 12 bases between the two ends. The CDR3 has 15 residues. CDR1 and CDR2 (germline): MNHEY, SVGAGI. This CDR3 is CASSYGGSQNTEAFF. The CDR3 DNA reads TGTGCCAGCAGTTACGGGGGCAGCCAAAACACTGAAGCTTTCTTT.

The DNA for the CDR3 is TGTGCCTGGTTGGGCATGGGGTTGGAGACCCAGTACTTC. This translates into CAWLGMGLETQYF. V and J are TRBV30 and TRBJ2-5, with D unresolved. CDR1 and CDR2 from the germline V gene are GTSNPN and SVGIG (reference sequence). Trimming took off 5 bases at V and 5 bases at J, with 15 bases between the two ends. The CDR3 is 13 amino acids.

J is TRBJ2-5 and V is TRBV18, with TRBD1 matching over 8 bases. With 8 bases clipped from V and 2 bases from J, the junction kept 7 bases outside the gene matches. This CDR3 spans 14 amino acids. Germline loops: CDR1 KGHSH, CDR2 LQKENI. The CDR3 nucleotides read TGTGCCAGCCGGAAAACAGGGGGACAAGAGACCCAGTACTTC. It codes for CASRKTGGQETQYF.